Below are 10 T cell receptor beta chains sequenced from a single sample in a study of T cell responses to AZD1222 COVID-19 vaccine. Libraries were prepared by immunoSEQ multiplex PCR; TCRdb keeps only in-frame clonotypes and omits some of them. The table records 90,000 to 110,000 clones, nearly 90% of them present only once. The starting material was peripheral blood, obtained 28 days after the second AZD1222 dose. These receptors were collected from an adult who received the AZD1222 COVID-19 vaccine.

The chain carries TRBV5-1 and TRBJ2-5; D is perhaps TRBD1 (6 bases). Germline V lookup: CDR1 SGHRS, CDR2 YFSETQ. CDR3 length: 14 amino acids. V was clipped by 2 bases and J by 1 base, with 9 bases between them. The CDR3 DNA sequence: TGCGCCAGCAGCTTAAAAGGGGGCCAAGAGACCCAGTACTTC. Amino acid sequence: CASSLKGGQETQYF.

The chain has TRBV11-2 and TRBJ2-3, with TRBD2 matching over 8 bases. Trimming took 4 bases from V and 4 from J; bases not matched to a gene: 7. This CDR3 spans 15 amino acids. The germline V gene encodes CDR1 SGHAT and CDR2 FQNNGV. The CDR3 is CASSSIRGGADTQYF. CDR3 nucleotides: TGTGCCAGCAGCTCTATTCGGGGGGGTGCAGATACGCAGTATTTT.

The V and J genes are TRBV5-6 and TRBJ1-2, with D possibly matching TRBD1 (6 bases). From germline, CDR1 is SGHDT and CDR2 YYEEEE. This CDR3 spans 15 amino acids. Trimming removed 6 bases from V and 0 bases from J, with 15 bases in between. DNA for the CDR3: TGTGCCAGCAACCCGACAGGCGCTGCTAACTATGGCTACACCTTC. Protein sequence: CASNPTGAANYGYTF.

The chain has TRBV7-2 and TRBJ2-3; 12 nucleotides line up with TRBD2. Germline trimming cut 4 bases from V and 4 bases from J; bases unmatched to any gene: 6. CDR3 length: 16 residues. Germline V gene lookup returns CDR1 SGHTA and CDR2 FQGNSA. This chain's CDR3 is CASSSLAGGLSDTQYF. The CDR3, as DNA: TGTGCCAGCAGCTCTCTAGCGGGAGGGCTCTCAGATACGCAGTATTTT.

This clone showed up just a few times. This chain uses TRBV18 with TRBJ1-1; 8 nucleotides line up with TRBD1. V dropped 3 bases and J dropped 1; count of bases not matched to a gene: 13. CDR3 size: 18 residues. Germline V gene lookup returns CDR1 KGHSH and CDR2 LQKENI. CDR3 in DNA: TGTGCCAGCTCACCCCTCGAGATAAGGACAGGGTGGAACACTGAAGCTTTCTTT. It translates to CASSPLEIRTGWNTEAFF.

The rearrangement uses TRBV7-2 and TRBJ2-7; 10 bases are a match to TRBD1. The CDR3 loop spans 14 amino acids. Germline CDR1 is SGHTA and CDR2 is FQGNSA. CDR3 amino acids: CASRPDRGLHEQYF. The CDR3 DNA is TGTGCTTCCAGGCCAGACAGGGGGCTCCACGAGCAGTACTTC. The whole variable domain, remainder taken from reference TRBV7-2 and TRBJ2-7, is GAGVSQSPSNKVTEKGKDVELRCDPISGHTALYWYRQSLGQGLEFLIYFQGNSAPDKSGLPSDRFSAERTGGSVSTLTIQRTQQEDSAVYLCASRPDRGLHEQYFGPGTRLTVT.

V is TRBV6-6 and J is TRBJ1-5; possible D gene TRBD1, 5 bases. The CDR3 contains 14 residues. The ends were cut back, 2 bases at V and 5 bases at J, with 10 bases in the middle. Germline V lookup: CDR1 MNHNY, CDR2 SVGAGI (reference sequence). This CDR3 reads CASSYAGFYQPQHF. In nucleotides, the CDR3 is TGTGCCAGCAGTTACGCAGGGTTTTATCAGCCCCAGCATTTT.

The chain recombines TRBV28 with TRBJ1-1; D gene uncertain. The CDR3 consists of 13 residues. V was shortened by 7 bases and J by 1 base, with 10 bases between the two germline ends. Germline V lookup: CDR1 MDHEN, CDR2 SYDVKM. CDR3: CASILGGNTEAFF. The CDR3 nucleotides read TGTGCCAGCATCCTAGGAGGGAACACTGAAGCTTTCTTT.

As for this clone: The same CDR3 is also encoded by other DNA sequences in this sample. The rearrangement joins TRBV18 to TRBJ1-1; D not certain. The CDR3 length is 13 residues. V dropped 3 bases and J dropped 1 base, with 6 bases sitting between them. The V gene's germline CDR1 is KGHSH and CDR2 LQKENI. CDR3 DNA: TGTGCCAGCTCACCTGGGCCGAACACTGAAGCTTTCTTT. It codes for CASSPGPNTEAFF.

This chain links TRBV7-9 with TRBJ2-7, with 7 bases that match TRBD2. This CDR3 spans 14 amino acids. After removal of 5 bases from V and 5 bases from J, the junction contained 9 bases not matched to a gene. Germline V gene lookup returns CDR1 SEHNR and CDR2 FQNEAQ (reference sequence). The CDR3 sequence is CASSPSGTINEQYF. The CDR3 DNA reads as TGTGCCAGCAGCCCGAGCGGGACCATCAACGAGCAGTACTTC.